The 14 T cell receptor beta chains below were found in one sample sequenced in a study of vaccination effects on CD4 cells after COVID-19. When nine to ten days of culture had elapsed, CD4+ T cells were isolated. Their recognized antigens are unknown. Sequenced by immunoSEQ multiplex PCR; TCRdb stores in-frame clones only, minus some. The sample lists approximately 47,000 clones; 60% to 85% were seen once. The material sequenced was CD4+ T cells from PBMCs cultured without peptide, taken before COVID-19 vaccination. All receptors come from a human donor who had a prior SARS-CoV-2 infection.

The chain has TRBV21-1 and TRBJ1-2. TRBV21-1 is a pseudogene locus. The CDR3 is 13 amino acids. The CDR3 nucleotides read TGTGCCAGCAGCAAAGACCCACGGTATGGCTACACCTTC. This encodes CASSKDPRYGYTF.

V and J are TRBV6-1 and TRBJ1-2; a possible D gene is TRBD1 (5 bases). Germline CDR1 is MNHNS and CDR2 is SASEGT. The CDR3 is 14 amino acids. The ends were cut back, 1 base at V and 3 bases at J, with 9 bases in the middle. In DNA, the CDR3 is TGTGCCAGCAGTGAAGGACAGAGTTACTATGGCTACACCTTC. Amino acids: CASSEGQSYYGYTF.

This rearrangement joins TRBV5-6 to TRBJ2-5, with TRBD1 as a possible D gene (6 bases). The CDR3 has 14 residues. V lost 4 bases, J lost 7 bases, and 17 bases lay in between. The germline V gene has CDR1 SGHDT and CDR2 YYEEEE. CDR3 DNA sequence: TGTGCCAGCAGCCCGTGGGACACCTTGGTGACCCAGTACTTC. Its translation is CASSPWDTLVTQYF. Variable domain in full (rest from reference TRBV5-6 and TRBJ2-5): DAGVTQSPTHLIKTRGQQVTLRCSPKSGHDTVSWYQQALGQGPQFIFQYYEEEERQRGNFPDRFSGHQFPNYSSELNVNALLLGDSALYLCASSPWDTLVTQYFGPGTRLLVL.

The rearrangement uses TRBV3-1 (or the pseudogene TRBV3-2) and TRBJ1-1; 9 bases are a match to TRBD1. The J segment lost 4 bases and the V segment lost 3 bases, leaving 9 bases of the junction unmatched. This CDR3 is 16 amino acids long. Germline CDR1 LGHDT, CDR2 YNNKEL (reference sequence). CDR3 sequence (DNA): TGTGCCAGCAGCCAGCGACTGAGACAGGGGGGCACTGAAGCTTTCTTT. Translating it yields CASSQRLRQGGTEAFF.

V is TRBV5-1 and J is TRBJ2-1; tentatively, D is TRBD1 (6 bases). This CDR3 region has 14 residues. Trimming removed 2 bases at V and 5 bases at J, with 11 bases between. Germline lookup yields CDR1 SGHRS and CDR2 YFSETQ. The chain's CDR3 is CASSFQGQDNEQFF. CDR3 DNA: TGCGCCAGCAGCTTCCAGGGGCAGGACAATGAGCAGTTCTTC.

This clone was recorded only once. The chain joins TRBV7-6 to TRBJ2-7, with 10 bases fitting TRBD1. This CDR3 comprises 15 residues. In germline, CDR1 is SGHVS, CDR2 FNYEAQ. V lost 2 bases, J lost 2 bases, and 3 bases stayed unmatched. CDR3 in amino acids: CASSLHGTGAYEQYF. For the CDR3, the DNA is TGTGCCAGCAGCTTACACGGGACAGGGGCCTACGAGCAGTACTTC.

J is TRBJ1-3 and V is TRBV4-2; D ambiguous. V lost 3 bases and J 1 base, leaving 13 bases between the germline ends. The CDR3 consists of 16 residues. The germline gives CDR1 LGHNA, CDR2 YNFKEQ. The CDR3 nucleotides are TGTGCCAGCAGCCACCCTAGCCTAACTTCTGGAAACACCATATATTTT. It codes for CASSHPSLTSGNTIYF.

The chain carries TRBV7-2 and TRBJ1-5; no clear D. Germline V gene data show CDR1 as SGHTA and CDR2 as FQGNSA. Trimming shortened V by 2 bases and J by 3 bases, and 11 bases separated the two germline ends. The CDR3 extends over 15 amino acids. The CDR3 reads CASSLHGSFNQPQHF. CDR3 nucleotide sequence: TGTGCCAGCAGCTTACACGGCAGTTTCAATCAGCCCCAGCATTTT.

V gene TRBV7-3 combines with J gene TRBJ2-1, with 7 positions matching TRBD1. The CDR3 is 14 residues long. V dropped 1 base and J dropped 5; count of bases not matched to a gene: 2. Germline loops: CDR1 SGHTA, CDR2 FQGTGA. CDR3 sequence (DNA): TGTGCCAGCAGCTTAATGACAGGGAACAATGAGCAGTTCTTC. Amino acids: CASSLMTGNNEQFF.

The chain joins TRBV24-1 to TRBJ1-1; D uncertain. CDR1 and CDR2 from the germline V gene are KGHDR and SFDVKD. Trimming took off 4 bases at V and 3 bases at J, with 5 bases between the two ends. The CDR3 is made up of 12 amino acids. For the CDR3, the DNA is TGTGCCACCAGTGACCCCGACACTGAAGCTTTCTTT. Translation gives CATSDPDTEAFF.

The chain is built from TRBV9 and TRBJ2-2; D not certain. Trimming took 3 bases from V and 3 from J, leaving 12 bases between them. Germline CDR1 and CDR2: SGDLS and YYNGEE. CDR3 size: 15 residues. This chain's CDR3 is CASSGGDSHTGELFF. CDR3 sequence (DNA): TGTGCCAGCAGCGGAGGTGACTCACACACCGGGGAGCTGTTTTTT.

V usage is TRBV5-4 and J usage is TRBJ2-1; D ambiguous. The V end was cut by 5 bases, the J end by 0 bases, with 12 bases between. Germline assignment: CDR1 SGHNT and CDR2 YYREEE (reference sequence). This CDR3 has 15 residues. CDR3 sequence reads: CASSFYGGSYNEQFF. The CDR3 DNA reads TGTGCCAGCAGTTTCTACGGTGGCTCCTACAATGAGCAGTTCTTC.

J is TRBJ2-7 and V is TRBV19; 9 nucleotides agree with TRBD1. The junction had 21 bases not matched to a gene; V was cut back by 8 bases and J by 1 base. The CDR3 spans 19 residues. Germline V gives CDR1 LNHDA, CDR2 SQIVND (reference sequence). This chain's CDR3 is CASCVWDRDSGGDSYEQYF. In DNA, the CDR3 is TGTGCCAGTTGCGTTTGGGACAGGGATTCCGGCGGGGATTCCTACGAGCAGTACTTC.

In the case of this clone: In the same sample, other DNA sequences code for this CDR3. The chain is built from TRBV19 and TRBJ1-5; weak D call: TRBD1 (5 bases). The CDR3 runs 13 residues. The germline V gene has CDR1 LNHDA and CDR2 SQIVND (reference sequence). Trimming left V 5 bases short and J 4 bases short, with 9 bases between. CDR3 in DNA: TGTGCCAGTAGTGTCGACAGAAATCAGCCCCAGCATTTT. The encoded protein is CASSVDRNQPQHF.